Detailed here is one T cell receptor (beta chain). Its antigen is currently unknown. Germline V gene lookup returns CDR1 MNHEY and CDR2 SVGEGT. V shed 7 bases and J 7 bases; nucleotides not matched to a gene: 14. The CDR3 has 17 amino acids. The entry originates in a study of T cells in Graves' hyperthyroidism and ophthalmopathy. Turning to the study itself: Pretreatment peripheral blood was obtained at initial diagnosis.

Uncontrolled infection, other autoimmune disease, pregnancy or lactation disqualified patients from enrolment. RNA transcripts gave rise to amplified TCR beta CDR3 regions. TCR CDR3 regions were first amplified by RT-PCR with HTBI primers. MiXCR, applied by TCRdb to the multiplex PCR reads, yields one record per CDR3 protein. Among about 500,000 distinct CDR3 sequences listed, roughly 16% were seen once. Study conclusions and caveats: Among thyroid clonotypes expanded above 0.001, most also appeared in blood.

The sequenced sample consisted of blood. The receptor comes from a woman under 40 with Graves' ophthalmopathy. This chain links TRBV6-2 or TRBV6-3 with TRBJ2-2; TRBD2 matches at 11 bases. The CDR3 is CASTGAALAGGSGELFF. The CDR3 bases are TGTGCCAGCACCGGCGCGGCCCTAGCGGGAGGAAGCGGGGAGCTGTTTTTT.